The present TCR beta chain was sequenced within a study of cytomegalovirus exposure and HLA in healthy donors. Whole-study results and caveats: Presence/absence analyses assumed roughly uniform sequencing depth across donors, which may not hold. After further analysis at a later stage, 16,951 TCR beta sequences were associated with HLA alleles at 0.05 false discovery rate.

On this clone: Antigen: not known.

Both 60 Vbeta primers and 13 Jbeta primers went into the PCR. In the authors' workflow: About 10 million of tens of millions of unique TCR beta chains were shared, per a later count. Produced via immunoSEQ multiplex PCR; TCRdb's table is partial and in-frame only. That table gives V, J and clone size, and the DNA gave D and trimming. The table records around 130,000 clones, roughly 70% of them present only once. Sequenced sample: PBMCs. The clonotype comes from a man in his forties in good health and CMV-seropositive.

The CDR3 is CASSAGTVNSPLHF. DNA for the CDR3: TGTGCCAGCAGCGCGGGGACAGTAAATTCACCCCTCCACTTT. The rearrangement joins TRBV5-4 to TRBJ1-6; 7 bases match TRBD1. This CDR3 is built from 14 residues. Trimming removed 4 bases from V and 7 bases from J; junction bases left unmatched: 5. Germline V gives CDR1 SGHNT, CDR2 YYREEE (reference sequence).